The 30 T cell receptor beta chains presented below share a single source sample, sequenced in a study of T cells in Graves' hyperthyroidism and ophthalmopathy (dated 2019 in TCRdb). Libraries were prepared through multiplex PCR. The sequencing machine was an Illumina HiSeq 2000. Amplification of TCR beta CDR3 regions was carried out from RNA transcripts. The first round of RT-PCR for the TCR CDR3 was performed with the HTBI primer set and the Qiagen OneStep RT-PCR kit. The public reads were reprocessed in TCRdb via fastp at Q25 and MiXCR, keeping in-frame beta chains. One record per CDR3 amino acid sequence lists the most common genes and DNA. The sample table contains 450,000 to 650,000 distinct CDR3 sequences; only one count was recorded for 17% of them. Approximately 15% of the sample is held by the ten biggest clonotypes. The sample taken for sequencing was blood. These receptors originate from a woman between 18 and 29 years old with Graves' ophthalmopathy.

This rearrangement joins TRBV9 to TRBJ2-4; 8 bases align to TRBD2. There are 17 residues in the CDR3. The germline CDR1 and CDR2 sequences are SGDLS and YYNGEE. V lost 3 bases, J lost 7 bases, and 15 bases stayed unmatched. The CDR3 spells CASSARGSGAGSNIQYF. The CDR3 DNA is TGTGCCAGCAGCGCCCGAGGTAGCGGGGCAGGTTCGAACATTCAGTACTTC.

This clonotype has ten or more counts. The chain recombines TRBV2 with TRBJ2-5, with D possibly called TRBD1 or TRBD2 (5 bases each). Trimming took off 10 bases at V and 4 bases at J, with 16 bases between the two ends. The germline V gene encodes CDR1 SNHLY and CDR2 FYNNEI. The CDR3 has 13 residues. CDR3: CATQGRDVETQYF. CDR3 nucleotide sequence: TGTGCCACTCAAGGCCGGGACGTAGAGACCCAGTACTTC.

This clonotype has ten or more counts. V is TRBV24-1 and J is TRBJ1-1, with D perhaps matching TRBD1 (5 bases). Germline values: CDR1 KGHDR, CDR2 SFDVKD. There are 13 residues in the CDR3. With 3 bases removed from V and 4 bases from J, the gap between germline ends came to 8 bases. The CDR3 loop reads CATSDQGTTEAFF. CDR3 DNA sequence: TGTGCCACCAGTGATCAGGGTACCACTGAAGCTTTCTTT.

The chain links TRBV12-3 or TRBV12-4 to TRBJ1-1; D remains ambiguous. Trimming pared 7 bases from V and 3 bases from J, leaving 9 bases between. This CDR3 has 12 amino acids. In nucleotides, the CDR3 is TGTGCCAGCACCTTGACGGACACTGAAGCTTTCTTT. This codes for CASTLTDTEAFF.

This clonotype turned up a few times. The junction shows a germline mismatch at one end, possibly a read error. The chain is built from TRBV6-1 and TRBJ2-2; 7 bases align to TRBD1. The length of the CDR3 is 15 residues. From germline, CDR1 is MNHNS and CDR2 SASEGT. CDR3 region: CASSSGTDNIGELFF. The DNA for the CDR3 is TGTGCCAGCAGCTCCGGGACAGACAACATCGGGGAGCTGTTTTTT.

This clonotype occurred a few times. The chain joins TRBV27 to TRBJ2-4; no definite D call. From germline, CDR1 is MNHEY and CDR2 SMNVEV (reference sequence). The V and J ends lost 5 bases and 5 bases respectively, with 13 bases between them. The CDR3 totals 14 residues. The CDR3 loop is CASSTLPSENIQYF. The CDR3 DNA reads as TGTGCCAGCAGTACGCTACCGTCCGAAAACATTCAGTACTTC.

This clonotype was counted at least ten times. The chain couples TRBV28 to TRBJ2-3, with D perhaps matching TRBD1 (6 bases). CDR3 length: 14 residues. The germline V gene has CDR1 MDHEN and CDR2 SYDVKM. V was pared by 8 bases and J by 1 base, with 13 bases between. The CDR3 coding sequence is TGTGCCAGCGGGGATCGACAGGGCACAGATACGCAGTATTTT. This sequence encodes CASGDRQGTDTQYF.

This clonotype was seen at least ten times. The V gene is TRBV27, the J gene TRBJ2-7; 9 nucleotides agree with TRBD2. This CDR3 has 15 residues. Germline CDR1 and CDR2: MNHEY and SMNVEV (reference sequence). With 0 bases clipped from V and 3 bases from J, the junction kept 3 bases outside the gene matches. The CDR3 loop is CASSLSASGNYEQYF. The CDR3 DNA sequence: TGTGCCAGCAGTTTATCGGCTAGCGGGAACTACGAGCAGTACTTC.

This clonotype was counted many times. The V gene is TRBV11-3, the J gene TRBJ2-1, with no clear D. V lost 1 base, J lost 5 bases, and 9 bases lay in between. CDR1 SGHNT and CDR2 YENEEA come from the germline V gene. This CDR3 contains 14 residues. The chain's CDR3 is CASSLVAYHNEQFF. CDR3 nucleotide sequence: TGTGCCAGCAGCTTAGTTGCCTACCACAATGAGCAGTTCTTC.

V and J are TRBV20-1 and TRBJ2-2; D unclear. This CDR3 is 18 amino acids long. The germline gives CDR1 DFQATT, CDR2 SNEGSKA (reference sequence). Trimming stripped 5 bases from V and 4 bases from J, with 26 bases between. This CDR3 is CSAQSPHLKGSPTGELFF. The CDR3 coding sequence is TGCAGTGCTCAATCCCCCCACTTGAAGGGTAGCCCCACCGGGGAGCTGTTTTTT.

This clonotype has a single count. The V gene is TRBV12-3 or TRBV12-4, the J gene TRBJ2-3; 10 bases match TRBD2. The trim removed 6 bases at V and 2 bases at J, leaving 5 bases unmatched. This CDR3 contains 15 residues. CDR3 DNA sequence: TGTGCCAGCAGACCTGGACTAGCGGTCACAGATACGCAGTATTTT. This gives the protein CASRPGLAVTDTQYF.

This clonotype was counted only a few times. The rearrangement joins TRBV2 to TRBJ1-3, with no clear D. V lost 10 bases, J lost 0 bases, and 16 bases lay in between. The CDR3 loop spans 15 amino acids. The V gene's germline CDR1 is SNHLY and CDR2 FYNNEI. CDR3 in DNA: TGTGCCACCACTCCCGCGAGGAACTCTGGAAACACCATATATTTT. Translated: CATTPARNSGNTIYF.

This clonotype came up many times. This chain links TRBV20-1 with TRBJ2-7, with D possibly TRBD1 on 6 matching bases. Germline V lookup: CDR1 DFQATT, CDR2 SNEGSKA (reference sequence). The CDR3 is 16 residues long. Trimming took off 1 base at V and 5 bases at J, with 21 bases between the two ends. CDR3 amino acids: CSARVPLSEGGHEQYF. For the CDR3, the DNA is TGCAGTGCTAGAGTCCCTTTGAGTGAAGGGGGACACGAGCAGTACTTC.

There are many counts of this clonotype. The chain uses TRBV18 and TRBJ1-1, with D hard to call. Germline V lookup: CDR1 KGHSH, CDR2 LQKENI. CDR3 size: 15 residues. With 1 base removed from V and 7 bases from J, the gap between germline ends came to 16 bases. The CDR3 DNA is TGTGCCAGCTCACCACGTATGGTCCCTGAGGGTGAAGCTTTCTTT. Its translation: CASSPRMVPEGEAFF.

The V call is TRBV5-1, the J call TRBJ2-1, with 13 bases fitting TRBD2. Per germline, CDR1 SGHRS and CDR2 YFSETQ. This CDR3 has 20 residues. J lost 0 bases, V lost 0 bases, and 9 bases had no gene match. The CDR3 protein is CASSLEGTSGILASYNEQFF. Here the CDR3 DNA reads TGCGCCAGCAGCTTGGAGGGGACTAGCGGGATCCTGGCCTCCTACAATGAGCAGTTCTTC.

The chain joins TRBV6-9 to TRBJ1-5; 7 positions agree with TRBD1. Germline CDR1 reads MNHGY; CDR2 reads SVAAGI. After removal of 4 bases from V and 0 bases from J, the junction contained 12 bases not matched to a gene. The CDR3 has 18 residues. The DNA for the CDR3 is TGTGCCAGCAGTTCCGGGGCAGGGGGAATTAGTAGCAATCAGCCCCAGCATTTT. Protein sequence: CASSSGAGGISSNQPQHF.

The genes are TRBV2 and TRBJ1-1; D not certain. V lost 4 bases and J 1 base, leaving 10 bases between the germline ends. Germline V CDR1 and CDR2: SNHLY, FYNNEI. This CDR3 has 14 residues. In DNA, the CDR3 is TGTGCCAGCAGTGTGGGTGGGTGGAACACTGAAGCTTTCTTT. Protein sequence: CASSVGGWNTEAFF.

This clonotype has at least ten counts. This sequence joins TRBV12-3 or TRBV12-4 and TRBJ1-1, with TRBD1 matching over 8 bases. The CDR3 extends over 14 amino acids. J was trimmed by 5 bases and V by 6 bases; bases with no gene match: 8. In nucleotides, the CDR3 is TGTGCCAGCAGACCAGACAGGGGTGGGACTGAAGCTTTCTTT. It codes for CASRPDRGGTEAFF.

The chain is built from TRBV2 and TRBJ2-5, with D perhaps TRBD2 (5 bases). Trimming removed 8 bases from V and 4 bases from J, with 17 bases in between. The CDR3 is 14 amino acids. Germline CDR1 SNHLY, CDR2 FYNNEI. The CDR3 DNA sequence: TGTGCCAGCTCTGAGGGAGTGAGCGTAGAGACCCAGTACTTC. Amino acids: CASSEGVSVETQYF.

The V gene is TRBV28, the J gene TRBJ1-5; no clear D gene. Germline loops: CDR1 MDHEN, CDR2 SYDVKM. Deletions cut 3 bases from V and 4 bases from J, with 10 bases between. The CDR3 runs to 14 residues. The CDR3 spells CASSFGGRNQPQHF. The CDR3 DNA reads TGTGCCAGCAGTTTTGGAGGGAGGAATCAGCCCCAGCATTTT.

The V call is TRBV13, the J call TRBJ1-2, with 10 bases lining up with TRBD1. The germline V gene encodes CDR1 PRHDT and CDR2 FYEKMQ (reference sequence). The CDR3 totals 19 residues. V gave up 5 bases and J gave up 1 base; unmatched junction bases: 16. The CDR3 region has the DNA TGTGCCAGCAGCCATGGGACAGGGGTTACGTCGGAGATTAACTATGGCTACACCTTC. Translation gives CASSHGTGVTSEINYGYTF.

By share, this clonotype counts as medium-sized (0.01 to 0.1%). The DNA of the CDR3 is TGTGCCAGCAGTGATAACGCAGGGAACACTGAAGCTTTCTTT. Its translation: CASSDNAGNTEAFF. The chain is built from TRBV12-3 or TRBV12-4 and TRBJ1-1; no firm D call. The CDR3 extends over 14 amino acids. Deletions cut 5 bases from V and 1 base from J, with 11 bases between.

A remark on this clonotype: A single base separates this from a much larger clone, so it may be a read error. The CDR3 does not close with the conserved phenylalanine or tryptophan, likely indicating a read error. The chain uses TRBV29-1 and TRBJ1-1; unclear D gene. The CDR3 spans 12 residues. Germline V gene lookup returns CDR1 SQVTM and CDR2 ANQGSEA. With 1 base removed from V and 1 base from J, the gap between germline ends came to 4 bases. CDR3 bases: TGCAGCGTTGAAGGACCGAACACTGAAGCTTTCCTT. It specifies CSVEGPNTEAFL.

Ten or more counts support this clonotype. This chain joins TRBV3-1 and TRBJ2-5, with no clear D. The V and J ends lost 0 bases and 2 bases respectively, with 7 bases between them. CDR1 LGHDT and CDR2 YNNKEL come from the germline V gene (reference sequence). There are 14 residues in the CDR3. In DNA form, the CDR3 reads TGTGCCAGCAGCCAAGACCCTGGGCAAGAGACCCAGTACTTC. Its translation: CASSQDPGQETQYF.

This clonotype has a handful of counts. The chain recombines TRBV6-2 or TRBV6-3 with TRBJ2-7; no definite D call. CDR1 is MNHEY, CDR2 SVGEGT, per germline. Trimming left V 2 bases short and J 4 bases short, with 6 bases between. The CDR3 consists of 12 residues. The CDR3 DNA reads TGTGCCAGCAGTTACGACGTTTACGAGCAGTACTTC. Protein product: CASSYDVYEQYF.

Turning to this clonotype: The germline gene is not matched at one end of the junction; a read error may be the cause. The chain is built from TRBV7-9 and TRBJ2-6, with D perhaps TRBD1 or TRBD2 (5 bases each). CDR3 length: 16 residues. Germline V gene sequence: CDR1 SEHNR, CDR2 FQNEAQ (reference sequence). Written as DNA, the CDR3 is TGTACCAGTCCTGAGGGGCCGGGGACTGGGGCCAACGTCCTGACTTTC. Protein sequence: CTSPEGPGTGANVLTF.

This clonotype has more than one count but fewer than ten. The chain employs TRBV28 and TRBJ1-1; perhaps TRBD1 as D (6 bases). CDR3 size: 15 residues. The germline V gene encodes CDR1 MDHEN and CDR2 SYDVKM. The V end lost 2 bases, the J end lost 4 bases, and 14 bases lay between the germline ends. This chain's CDR3 is CASSLVTGISTEAFF. DNA for the CDR3: TGTGCCAGCAGTTTAGTAACAGGGATTAGCACTGAAGCTTTCTTT. Together with reference TRBV28 and TRBJ1-1, the CDR3 gives the full variable domain: DVKVTQSSRYLVKRTGEKVFLECVQDMDHENMFWYRQDPGLGLRLIYFSYDVKMKEKGDIPEGYSVSREKKERFSLILESASTNQTSMYLCASSLVTGISTEAFFGQGTRLTVV.

CDR3 in DNA: TGTGCCAGTAGTATAATCCCGGGAGACGGCGGAAACACCATATATTTT. It specifies CASSIIPGDGGNTIYF. The chain uses TRBV19 and TRBJ1-3; D gene ambiguous. Germline CDR1 LNHDA, CDR2 SQIVND (reference sequence). The CDR3 has 16 residues. Deletions cut 2 bases from V and 4 bases from J, with 15 bases between.

This clonotype was seen a few times. This sequence joins TRBV29-1 and TRBJ1-1; the match to TRBD1 covers 7 bases. CDR3 size: 16 residues. V was pared by 3 bases and J by 5 bases, with 15 bases of the junction left unmatched. CDR1 is SQVTM and CDR2 is ANQGSEA in the germline V gene. This CDR3 is CSVDRTVTGPGTEAFF. The CDR3 nucleotides read TGCAGCGTTGACCGAACTGTGACAGGGCCGGGGACTGAAGCTTTCTTT.

The sample holds many counts of this clonotype. The CDR3 DNA reads TGTGCCAGCAGGGCCCCCAATCAGCCCCAGCATTTT. Protein product: CASRAPNQPQHF. V usage is TRBV28 and J usage is TRBJ1-5; no reliable D call. Per the germline V gene, CDR1 is MDHEN and CDR2 is SYDVKM. V was trimmed by 6 bases and J by 3 bases, leaving 6 bases between them. The CDR3 is 12 amino acids.